These 9 T cell receptor beta chains were all obtained from the same sample, sequenced in a study of shared clonotypes between healthy human individuals. Terminally differentiated effector memory CD45RA+ cells were excluded by CCR7 positive selection of CD45RO-negative cells. Some clones are missing from TCRdb's copy, which holds only in-frame ones; the method was immunoSEQ multiplex PCR. The sample consists of millions of clones, approximately 94% of them appearing once. Material for sequencing was naive CD8+ T cells sorted from blood. These receptors all come from a man aged 18 to 30 in good health.

This clone has only one observation. A read error may account for a junction end that differs from germline. CDR3 in DNA: TGTGCCAGCAGTCGAACAGGCGTCCTGGAATTT. As protein: CASSRTGVLEF. The V gene is TRBV7-9, the J gene TRBJ1-4; D is possibly TRBD1 (5 bases). Germline lookup yields CDR1 SEHNR and CDR2 FQNEAQ (reference sequence). This CDR3 has 11 residues.

The genes are TRBV10-1 and TRBJ2-3, with no clear D. Germline CDR1 is WNHNN and CDR2 is SYGVQD (reference sequence). Trimming took off 0 bases at V and 3 bases at J, with 10 bases between the two ends. The CDR3 length is 15 residues. The CDR3 here is CASSESLGRTDTQYF. CDR3 nucleotide sequence: TGCGCCAGCAGTGAGTCGCTCGGGCGGACAGATACGCAGTATTTT.

This clone was seen once. This rearrangement joins TRBV19 to TRBJ1-2; D is uncertain. V shed 0 bases and J shed 7 bases, with 15 bases lying between them. CDR1 LNHDA and CDR2 SQIVND come from the germline V gene (reference sequence). This CDR3 is 15 amino acids long. CDR3 bases: TGTGCCAGTAGTATAGATCTCGAGGCCCCCGCTGGCTACACCTTC. As protein: CASSIDLEAPAGYTF.

V and J are TRBV30 and TRBJ2-1; 8 positions agree with TRBD2. Germline CDR1 and CDR2: GTSNPN and SVGIG (reference sequence). The CDR3 has 13 amino acids. Trimming cost V 4 bases and J 4 bases; bases outside gene matches: 3. CDR3 sequence reads: CAWTTGGYNEQFF. The CDR3 DNA reads as TGTGCCTGGACGACGGGAGGGTACAATGAGCAGTTCTTC.

The chain has TRBV4-1 and TRBJ1-2, with 9 nucleotides matching TRBD1. With V trimmed by 3 bases and J by 8 bases, 13 bases remained unmatched. Germline V gives CDR1 MGHRA, CDR2 YSYEKL. The CDR3 spans 16 residues. The CDR3 DNA reads TGCGCCAGCAGCCAGACTCAAACGGGACAGGGTGGGGGCTACACCTTC. It translates to CASSQTQTGQGGGYTF.

J is TRBJ1-1 and V is TRBV4-1; D might be TRBD1 (5 bases). V was trimmed by 2 bases and J by 8 bases, leaving 12 bases between them. Per the germline V gene, CDR1 is MGHRA and CDR2 is YSYEKL. This CDR3 has 13 residues. CDR3 protein: CASSQKEGEEAFF. The CDR3 DNA sequence: TGCGCCAGCAGCCAAAAGGAAGGGGAGGAAGCTTTCTTT.

The chain joins TRBV27 to TRBJ2-3, with TRBD2 matching 12 bases. This CDR3 is built from 17 residues. The V gene end was trimmed by 5 bases and the J gene end by 2 bases; junction bases not matched to a gene: 8. CDR1 and CDR2 from the germline V gene are MNHEY and SMNVEV (reference sequence). DNA of the CDR3: TGTGCCAGCAGTAAAAACGGACTAGCGGGGATCACAGATACGCAGTATTTT. The encoded protein is CASSKNGLAGITDTQYF.

V usage is TRBV4-2 and J usage is TRBJ2-7; maybe TRBD2 (6 bases). V lost 0 bases and J 1 base, leaving 13 bases between the germline ends. The CDR3 is made up of 16 amino acids. Germline values: CDR1 LGHNA, CDR2 YNFKEQ. In DNA, the CDR3 is TGTGCCAGCAGCCAAGATCGAAGGGACTCATCCTACGAGCAGTACTTC. This encodes CASSQDRRDSSYEQYF.

The V gene is TRBV19, the J gene TRBJ1-1, with 9 bases aligning to TRBD1. Trimming took 6 bases from V and 0 from J; bases not matched to a gene: 20. The germline gives CDR1 LNHDA, CDR2 SQIVND (reference sequence). This CDR3 contains 20 residues. This CDR3 reads CASRSGQGIGTWPMNTEAFF. In DNA, the CDR3 is TGTGCCAGTAGATCGGGACAGGGAATCGGTACATGGCCCATGAACACTGAAGCTTTCTTT.